These 4 T cell receptor beta chains originate from one sample sequenced in a study of blood T cell repertoires in COVID-19. Profiling relied on immunoSEQ multiplex PCR, and the TCRdb table lists in-frame clones only, not all of them. This sample carries 220,000 or so clones, around nine tenths of them seen once, and the ten largest clones take about 6%. The source material was peripheral blood. The receptors shown here come from a man aged 55 to 70 who had recovered from COVID-19.

The chain recombines TRBV18 with TRBJ1-2; D gene ambiguous. Germline V gene lookup returns CDR1 KGHSH and CDR2 LQKENI. The CDR3 sequence is 11 residues long. V lost 7 bases, J lost 7 bases, and 10 bases lay in between. The CDR3 nucleotides read TGTGCCAGCTTTGAGAGCGGTGGCTACACCTTC. Translation gives CASFESGGYTF.

This clone was found once. The V gene is TRBV7-9, the J gene TRBJ1-4; D gene uncertain. Between the trimmed V and J ends, which lost 2 bases and 4 bases, there was a span of 8 bases. The CDR3 is 14 amino acids. From germline, CDR1 is SEHNR and CDR2 FQNEAQ (reference sequence). Here the CDR3 reads CASSLRLDNEKLFF. DNA for the CDR3: TGTGCCAGCAGCTTAAGACTGGATAATGAAAAACTGTTTTTT.

This clone was recorded only once. The chain links TRBV9 to TRBJ2-2; tentative D call: TRBD2 (6 bases). Looked up from germline, CDR1 is SGDLS and CDR2 is YYNGEE. V was trimmed by 0 bases and J by 0 bases, leaving 9 bases between them. The CDR3 spans 16 residues. CDR3 sequence (DNA): TGTGCCAGCAGCGTAGTACGGGGGACGAACACCGGGGAGCTGTTTTTT. It is translated as CASSVVRGTNTGELFF.

The chain has TRBV5-1 and TRBJ1-6; TRBD1 aligns across 8 bases. CDR1 is SGHRS, CDR2 YFSETQ, per germline. The CDR3 contains 15 residues. Unmatched junction bases numbered 4, after V lost 2 bases and J lost 6 bases. This CDR3 is CASSLGTGPNSPLHF. The CDR3, as DNA: TGCGCCAGCAGCTTAGGGACAGGCCCTAATTCACCCCTCCACTTT.